One and the same sample provided the 13 T cell receptor beta chains below, sequenced in a study of shared clonotypes between healthy human individuals. Here immunoSEQ multiplex PCR was the method, and the copy in TCRdb shows in-frame clones only, minus some. The sample lists over 300,000 clones, 87% occurring once. The sequenced sample was memory CD8+ T cells sorted from blood. Subset given: CD45RO+ cells pooled with CCR7-negative TemRA cells. Receptors were obtained from a man between 18 and 35 years old in good health.

This chain links TRBV7-4 with TRBJ1-2; no reliable D call. Looked up from germline, CDR1 is SGHVT and CDR2 is SQSDAQ. This CDR3 is 14 amino acids long. V shed 6 bases and J shed 0 bases, with 11 bases lying between them. Here the CDR3 reads CASSPEPTNYGYTF. The CDR3 nucleotides are TGTGCCAGCAGTCCAGAACCAACTAACTATGGCTACACCTTC.

Of note for this clone: In the same sample, other DNA sequences code for this CDR3. The V gene is TRBV6-5, the J gene TRBJ2-7, with D hard to call. The ends were cut back, 0 bases at V and 0 bases at J, with 3 bases in the middle. This CDR3 has 13 residues. Per germline, CDR1 MNHEY and CDR2 SVGAGI. The CDR3 DNA reads TGTGCCAGCAGTTACTCCAGCTCCTACGAGCAGTACTTC. Amino acids: CASSYSSSYEQYF.

This chain uses TRBV5-1 with TRBJ2-3; D is tentatively TRBD1 or TRBD2 (5 bases each). Germline loops: CDR1 SGHRS, CDR2 YFSETQ. The CDR3 runs to 15 residues. Trimming removed 0 bases from V and 6 bases from J, with 14 bases in between. CDR3 nucleotide sequence: TGCGCCAGCAGCTTGGAACGGGACCGAGGGGATACGCAGTATTTT. Translating gives CASSLERDRGDTQYF.

This clone has just one count. The J gene is TRBJ2-7, the V gene TRBV11-1; 8 bases match TRBD2. The trim removed 1 base at V and 3 bases at J, leaving 14 bases unmatched. This CDR3 is 18 amino acids long. Looked up from germline, CDR1 is SGHAT and CDR2 is FQDESV (reference sequence). CDR3 DNA sequence: TGTGCCAGCAGCTTAGACGTAGGCGGGGGGCCTCCTATCTACGAGCAGTACTTC. Translating it yields CASSLDVGGGPPIYEQYF.

The J gene is TRBJ2-7, the V gene TRBV7-9; 7 bases align to TRBD1. Per germline, CDR1 SEHNR and CDR2 FQNEAQ (reference sequence). Germline trimming cut 5 bases from V and 4 bases from J; bases unmatched to any gene: 11. There are 15 residues in the CDR3. The CDR3, as DNA: TGTGCCAGCAGCCACCTCGGACAGGCCTCTTACGAGCAGTACTTC. This translates into CASSHLGQASYEQYF.

The chain recombines TRBV4-1 with TRBJ2-3; no reliable D call. CDR3 length: 13 amino acids. The ends were cut back, 3 bases at V and 8 bases at J, with 12 bases in the middle. Looked up from germline, CDR1 is MGHRA and CDR2 is YSYEKL. DNA for the CDR3: TGCGCCAGCAGCCATGTCAGTCTTGGTACGCAGTATTTT. This translates into CASSHVSLGTQYF.

This clone was observed once. The chain carries TRBV6-5 and TRBJ1-1; D is uncertain. The CDR3 has 14 amino acids. Germline CDR1 reads MNHEY; CDR2 reads SVGAGI. Trimming shortened V by 0 bases and J by 10 bases, and 15 bases separated the two germline ends. DNA for the CDR3: TGTGCCAGCAGTTACTCGAGGGTAGGCAGTGCAGCTTTCTTT. Its translation is CASSYSRVGSAAFF.

This chain connects TRBV4-1 to TRBJ1-1; D possibly corresponds to TRBD1 (5 bases). The CDR3 extends over 13 amino acids. V was trimmed by 4 bases and J by 7 bases, leaving 13 bases between them. Germline CDR1 MGHRA, CDR2 YSYEKL. This CDR3 reads CASSRPGTFEAFF. The CDR3 coding sequence is TGCGCCAGCAGCCGTCCCGGGACCTTTGAAGCTTTCTTT.

Comments on this clone: The sample contains more than one DNA sequence encoding this CDR3. This chain connects TRBV11-2 to TRBJ2-7, with D unresolved. Trimming took off 0 bases at V and 1 base at J, with 4 bases between the two ends. The V gene's germline CDR1 is SGHAT and CDR2 FQNNGV. There are 13 residues in the CDR3. The CDR3 DNA reads as TGTGCCAGCAGCTTAGATCCGTCCTACGAGCAGTACTTC. Its protein is CASSLDPSYEQYF.

The J gene is TRBJ2-7, the V gene TRBV4-2, with D possibly matching TRBD1 (6 bases). This CDR3 comprises 16 residues. V gave up 0 bases and J gave up 1 base, with 13 bases separating them. The germline V gene encodes CDR1 LGHNA and CDR2 YNFKEQ. The CDR3 DNA sequence: TGTGCCAGCAGCCAAGAAGTCGGCAGGGGTTCCTACGAGCAGTACTTC. Its translation is CASSQEVGRGSYEQYF.

The V call is TRBV6-1, the J call TRBJ2-1; 13 bases are shared with TRBD2. Per germline, CDR1 MNHNS and CDR2 SASEGT. V gave up 0 bases and J gave up 3 bases; unmatched junction bases: 5. The CDR3 is made up of 18 amino acids. DNA of the CDR3: TGTGCCAGCAGTGAAGCGGGGACTAGCGGGACCCTCTACAATGAGCAGTTCTTC. It translates to CASSEAGTSGTLYNEQFF.

CDR3 sequence: CAITPEPTSGGWYEQYF. The CDR3 nucleotides are TGTGCCATCACACCCGAACCGACTAGCGGGGGGTGGTACGAGCAGTACTTC. This chain connects TRBV10-3 to TRBJ2-7; 13 positions match TRBD2. V lost 7 bases to trimming and J lost 4 bases; unmatched junction nucleotides: 13. Germline CDR1 ENHRY, CDR2 SYGVKD. This CDR3 spans 17 amino acids.

This clone was picked up one time. Here the CDR3 DNA reads TGTGCCAGCAGCTCCCCTAGCGGGAGCTCCTACAATGAGCAGTTCTTC. Protein: CASSSPSGSSYNEQFF. The V call is TRBV7-9, the J call TRBJ2-1, with 10 positions matching TRBD2. Unmatched junction bases numbered 3, after V lost 4 bases and J lost 0 bases. The CDR3 runs 16 residues. Per the germline V gene, CDR1 is SEHNR and CDR2 is FQNEAQ (reference sequence).